The present T cell receptor beta chain was sequenced within a study of cytomegalovirus exposure and HLA in healthy donors. In the study overall: Within the Caucasian-associated ancestry cluster were around 81% of the 300 to 450 genotyped donors. The study, taken as a whole, reports: Generally TCR sequences proved uncommon, though certain public TCRs appeared in numerous donors. For presence/absence analyses, sequencing depth was assumed to be roughly uniform across donors.

Comments on this clone: Its antigen is still unknown.

Trimming cost V 1 base and J 1 base; bases outside gene matches: 6. Germline values: CDR1 SGHAT, CDR2 FQNNGV. CDR3 size: 17 residues. 13 Jbeta primers and 60 Vbeta primers were used for the PCR. Clones were sequenced by immunoSEQ multiplex PCR, and TCRdb holds only the in-frame ones, with some missing. The table gives roughly 100,000 clones; the top ten clones make up 3% to 4% of it. Sequenced material: PBMCs. The genes are TRBV11-2 and TRBJ2-3, with TRBD2 matching 9 bases. The sequence came from a woman in her thirties in good health and CMV-seronegative. The CDR3 DNA reads TGTGCCAGCAGCTTAGGAGATGGCGGGGGGGGCACAGATACGCAGTATTTT. As protein: CASSLGDGGGGTDTQYF.